This T cell receptor beta chain was identified during a study of OX40 agonist ivuxolimab in advanced cancers. Study in general: Dose-escalation patients were diagnosed with hepatocellular carcinoma, melanoma, renal cell cancer or head and neck cancer.

Using immunoSEQ multiplex PCR, the repertoire was profiled, and TCRdb retains in-frame clones only, with some absent. This table has 75,000 to 100,000 clones, around 88% appearing once. Turning to this clone: Its antigen is not known.

Patients were ineligible given autoimmune disease history or systemic immunosuppression. Whole-study findings and limits: More expanded clones were seen, on average, in CD8+ T cells than in CD4+. At doses 0.1 to 3.0 mg/kg, CD4+ and CD8+ clones expanded.

The sequence was obtained from an adult with an advanced solid tumor such as melanoma, head and neck, liver or kidney cancer. The specimen was CD4+ or CD8+ T cells sorted from blood, collected in a trial of the OX40 agonist ivuxolimab.

The CDR3 region has the DNA TGCGCCAGCAGCTTCTTAGTGGGGGGGCCCTCCCAGGAGACCCAGTACTTC. This translates into CASSFLVGGPSQETQYF. The rearrangement uses TRBV5-1 and TRBJ2-5; a weak D match, TRBD2 (7 bases). The V and J ends lost 2 bases and 5 bases respectively, with 22 bases between them. CDR3 length: 17 amino acids. Germline CDR1 and CDR2: SGHRS and YFSETQ. The whole variable domain, remainder taken from reference TRBV5-1 and TRBJ2-5, is KAGVTQTPRYLIKTRGQQVTLSCSPISGHRSVSWYQQTPGQGLQFLFEYFSETQRNKGNFPGRFSGRQFSNSRSEMNVSTLELGDSALYLCASSFLVGGPSQETQYFGPGTRLLVL.